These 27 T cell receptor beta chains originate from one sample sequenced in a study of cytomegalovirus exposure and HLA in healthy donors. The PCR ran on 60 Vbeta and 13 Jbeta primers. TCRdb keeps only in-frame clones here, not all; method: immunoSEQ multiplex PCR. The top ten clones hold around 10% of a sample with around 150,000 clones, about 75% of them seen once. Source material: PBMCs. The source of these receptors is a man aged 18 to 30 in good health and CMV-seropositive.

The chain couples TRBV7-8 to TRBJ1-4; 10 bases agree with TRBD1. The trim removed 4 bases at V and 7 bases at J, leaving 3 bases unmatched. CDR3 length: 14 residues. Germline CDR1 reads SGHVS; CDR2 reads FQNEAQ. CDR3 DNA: TGTGCCAGCAGCTCTGACAGGGGGCGTGAAAAACTGTTTTTT. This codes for CASSSDRGREKLFF.

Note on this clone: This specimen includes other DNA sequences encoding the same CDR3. The DNA of the CDR3 is TGTGCCAGCAGCTTAATTGGGGGCGGCTACACCTTC. Its protein product is CASSLIGGGYTF. The rearrangement joins TRBV7-9 to TRBJ1-2, with D perhaps matching TRBD1 (6 bases). Germline CDR1 is SEHNR and CDR2 is FQNEAQ (reference sequence). V was clipped by 2 bases and J by 8 bases, with 9 bases between them. The CDR3 is 12 residues long.

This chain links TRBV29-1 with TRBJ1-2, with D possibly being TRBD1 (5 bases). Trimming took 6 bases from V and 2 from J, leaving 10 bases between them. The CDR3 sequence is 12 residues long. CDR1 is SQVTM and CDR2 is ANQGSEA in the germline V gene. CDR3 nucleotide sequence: TGCAGCGTCTCCCAGGGAAACTATGGCTACACCTTC. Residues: CSVSQGNYGYTF. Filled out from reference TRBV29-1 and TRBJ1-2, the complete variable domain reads SAVISQKPSRDICQRGTSLTIQCQVDSQVTMMFWYRQQPGQSLTLIATANQGSEATYESGFVIDKFPISRPNLTFSTLTVSNMSPEDSSIYLCSVSQGNYGYTFGSGTRLTVV.

CDR3 sequence reads: CASSPGQQITDTQYF. CDR3 bases: TGTGCCAGCTCGCCGGGACAGCAGATCACAGATACGCAGTATTTT. The chain employs TRBV27 and TRBJ2-3, with TRBD1 matching 7 bases. Trimming took 8 bases from V and 2 from J; bases not matched to a gene: 10. The CDR3 extends over 15 amino acids. Germline values: CDR1 MNHEY, CDR2 SMNVEV (reference sequence).

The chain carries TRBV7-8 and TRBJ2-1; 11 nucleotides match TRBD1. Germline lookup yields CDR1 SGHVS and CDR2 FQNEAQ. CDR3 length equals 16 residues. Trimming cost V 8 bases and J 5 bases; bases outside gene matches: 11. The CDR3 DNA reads TGTGCCAGCGCAACCCCCCGGGACAGGGGGGACAATGAGCAGTTCTTC. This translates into CASATPRDRGDNEQFF.

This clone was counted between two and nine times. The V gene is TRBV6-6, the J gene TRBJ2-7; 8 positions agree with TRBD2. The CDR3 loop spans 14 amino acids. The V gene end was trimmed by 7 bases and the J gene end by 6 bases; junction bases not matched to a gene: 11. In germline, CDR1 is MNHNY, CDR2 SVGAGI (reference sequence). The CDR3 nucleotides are TGTGCCAGCACCAAACCCGGGACTAGAGGCGAGCAGTACTTC. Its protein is CASTKPGTRGEQYF.

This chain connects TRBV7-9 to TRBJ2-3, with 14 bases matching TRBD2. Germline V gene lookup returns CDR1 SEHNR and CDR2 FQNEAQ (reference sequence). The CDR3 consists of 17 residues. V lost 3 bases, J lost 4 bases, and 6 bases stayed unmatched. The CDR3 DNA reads TGTGCCAGCAGCTTTAGGGGGACTAGCGGGAGCCCAGATACGCAGTATTTT. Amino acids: CASSFRGTSGSPDTQYF.

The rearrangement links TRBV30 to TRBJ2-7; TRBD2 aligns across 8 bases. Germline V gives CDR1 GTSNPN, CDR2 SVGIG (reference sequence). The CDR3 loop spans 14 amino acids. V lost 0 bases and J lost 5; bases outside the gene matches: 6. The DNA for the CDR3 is TGTGCCTGGAGTGTCAGCGGGAGTCCCCACGAGCAGTACTTC. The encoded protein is CAWSVSGSPHEQYF.

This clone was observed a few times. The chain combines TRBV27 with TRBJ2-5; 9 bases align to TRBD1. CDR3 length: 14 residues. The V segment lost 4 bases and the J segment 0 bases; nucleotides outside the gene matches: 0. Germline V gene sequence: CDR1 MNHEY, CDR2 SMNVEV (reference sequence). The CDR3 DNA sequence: TGTGCCAGCAGTTGGACAGGGGACCAAGAGACCCAGTACTTC. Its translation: CASSWTGDQETQYF.

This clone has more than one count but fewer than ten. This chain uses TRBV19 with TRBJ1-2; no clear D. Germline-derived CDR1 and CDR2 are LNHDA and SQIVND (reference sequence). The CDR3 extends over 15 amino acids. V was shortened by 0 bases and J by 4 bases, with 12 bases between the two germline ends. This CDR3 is CASSIEVLGSYGYTF. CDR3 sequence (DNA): TGTGCCAGTAGTATAGAGGTCCTGGGGAGCTATGGCTACACCTTC. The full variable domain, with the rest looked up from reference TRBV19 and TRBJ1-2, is DGGITQSPKYLFRKEGQNVTLSCEQNLNHDAMYWYRQDPGQGLRLIYYSQIVNDFQKGDIAEGYSVSREKKESFPLTVTSAQKNPTAFYLCASSIEVLGSYGYTFGSGTRLTVV.

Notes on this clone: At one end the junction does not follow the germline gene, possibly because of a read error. CDR3 amino acids: CASSELGLAGEENF. For the CDR3, the DNA is TGTGCCAGCAGTGAGCTGGGACTAGCGGGAGAAGAAAACTTC. This chain links TRBV6-5 with TRBJ2-7, with 14 bases aligning to TRBD2. This CDR3 contains 14 residues. Looked up from germline, CDR1 is MNHEY and CDR2 is SVGAGI.

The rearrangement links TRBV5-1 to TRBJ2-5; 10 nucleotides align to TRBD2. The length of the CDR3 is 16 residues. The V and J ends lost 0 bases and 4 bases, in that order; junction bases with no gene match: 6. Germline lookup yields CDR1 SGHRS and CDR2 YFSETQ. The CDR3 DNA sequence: TGCGCCAGCAGCTTGGGTCCTAGCGGGAGCGGAGAGACCCAGTACTTC. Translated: CASSLGPSGSGETQYF.

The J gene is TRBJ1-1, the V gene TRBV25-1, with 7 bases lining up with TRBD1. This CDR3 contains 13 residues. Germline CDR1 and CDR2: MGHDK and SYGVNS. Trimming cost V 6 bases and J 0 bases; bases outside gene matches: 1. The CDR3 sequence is CASRDRLNTEAFF. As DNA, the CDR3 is TGTGCCAGCAGGGACAGGCTGAACACTGAAGCTTTCTTT.

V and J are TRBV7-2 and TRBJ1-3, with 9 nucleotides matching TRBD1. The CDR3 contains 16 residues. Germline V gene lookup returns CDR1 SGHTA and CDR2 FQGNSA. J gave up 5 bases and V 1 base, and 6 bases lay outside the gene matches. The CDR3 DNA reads TGTGCCAGCAGCTTAGTTACGGGACAGGGAAGAAACACCATATATTTT. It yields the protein CASSLVTGQGRNTIYF.

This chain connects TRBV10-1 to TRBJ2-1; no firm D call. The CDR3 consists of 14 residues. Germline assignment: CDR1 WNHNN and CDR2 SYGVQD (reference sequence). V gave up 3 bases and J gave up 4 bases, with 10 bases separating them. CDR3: CASSDSTGYNEQFF. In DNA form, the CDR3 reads TGCGCCAGCAGTGACAGTACGGGTTACAATGAGCAGTTCTTC.

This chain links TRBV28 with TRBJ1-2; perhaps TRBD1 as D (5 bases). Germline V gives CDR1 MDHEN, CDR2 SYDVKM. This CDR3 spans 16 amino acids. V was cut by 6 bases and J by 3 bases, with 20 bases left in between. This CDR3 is CASRIGGTRSYYGYTF. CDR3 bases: TGTGCCAGCAGAATAGGAGGGACTCGAAGTTACTATGGCTACACCTTC.

CDR3 loop: CASSGGSVPEKLFF. CDR3 coding DNA: TGTGCCAGCAGTGGAGGTTCGGTTCCCGAAAAACTGTTTTTT. V is TRBV2 and J is TRBJ1-4, with D unresolved. Germline V gene lookup returns CDR1 SNHLY and CDR2 FYNNEI. This CDR3 has 14 residues. Trimming left V 4 bases short and J 8 bases short, with 14 bases between. The whole variable domain, filled in from reference TRBV2 and TRBJ1-4, reads EPEVTQTPSHQVTQMGQEVILRCVPISNHLYFYWYRQILGQKVEFLVSFYNNEISEKSEIFDDQFSVERPDGSNFTLKIRSTKLEDSAMYFCASSGGSVPEKLFFGSGTQLSVL.

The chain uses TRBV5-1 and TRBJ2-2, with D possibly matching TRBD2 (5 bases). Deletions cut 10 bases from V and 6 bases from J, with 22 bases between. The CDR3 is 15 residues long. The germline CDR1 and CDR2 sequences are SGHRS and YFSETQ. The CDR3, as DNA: TGCGCCTCCAGGCGGGTATCCCCTTATCCCGGGGAGCTGTTTTTT. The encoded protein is CASRRVSPYPGELFF.

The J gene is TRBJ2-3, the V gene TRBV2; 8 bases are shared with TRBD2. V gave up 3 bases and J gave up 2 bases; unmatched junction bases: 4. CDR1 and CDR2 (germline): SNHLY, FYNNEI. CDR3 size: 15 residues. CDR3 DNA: TGTGCCAGCAGTGATGAACTAGCGGTCACAGATACGCAGTATTTT. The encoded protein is CASSDELAVTDTQYF.

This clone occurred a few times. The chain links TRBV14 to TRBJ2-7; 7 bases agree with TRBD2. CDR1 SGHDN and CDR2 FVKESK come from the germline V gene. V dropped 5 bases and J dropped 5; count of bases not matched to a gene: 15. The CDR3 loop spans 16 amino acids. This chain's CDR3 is CASSASAGAIRDEQYF. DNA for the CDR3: TGTGCCAGCAGCGCGAGCGCGGGAGCTATAAGGGACGAGCAGTACTTC.

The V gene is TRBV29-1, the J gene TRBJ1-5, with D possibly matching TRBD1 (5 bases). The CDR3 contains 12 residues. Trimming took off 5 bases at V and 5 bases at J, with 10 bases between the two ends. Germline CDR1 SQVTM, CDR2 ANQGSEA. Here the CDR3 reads CSVSGVDQPQHF. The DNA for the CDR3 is TGCAGCGTTTCGGGGGTGGATCAGCCCCAGCATTTT. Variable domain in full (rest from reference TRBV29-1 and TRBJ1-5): SAVISQKPSRDICQRGTSLTIQCQVDSQVTMMFWYRQQPGQSLTLIATANQGSEATYESGFVIDKFPISRPNLTFSTLTVSNMSPEDSSIYLCSVSGVDQPQHFGDGTRLSIL.

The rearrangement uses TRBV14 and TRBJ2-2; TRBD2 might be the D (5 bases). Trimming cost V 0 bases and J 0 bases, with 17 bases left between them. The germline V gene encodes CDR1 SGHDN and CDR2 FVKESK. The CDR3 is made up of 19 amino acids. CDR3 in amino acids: CASSQEPVYRRPNTGELFF. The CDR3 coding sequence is TGTGCCAGCAGCCAAGAACCAGTGTACCGGAGGCCGAACACCGGGGAGCTGTTTTTT.

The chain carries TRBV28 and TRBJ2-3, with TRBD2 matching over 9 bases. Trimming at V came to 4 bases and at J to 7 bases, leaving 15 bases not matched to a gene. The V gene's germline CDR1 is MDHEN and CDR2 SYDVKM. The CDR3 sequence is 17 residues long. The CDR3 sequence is CASSSSSGVRGVNTQYF. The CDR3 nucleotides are TGTGCCAGCAGTTCCTCTAGCGGGGTTCGGGGGGTCAATACGCAGTATTTT. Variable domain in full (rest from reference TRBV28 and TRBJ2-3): DVKVTQSSRYLVKRTGEKVFLECVQDMDHENMFWYRQDPGLGLRLIYFSYDVKMKEKGDIPEGYSVSREKKERFSLILESASTNQTSMYLCASSSSSGVRGVNTQYFGPGTRLTVL.

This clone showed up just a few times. CDR3 DNA: TGTGCCAGCTCACCCCTGGGACAGGTGGACACTGAAGCTTTCTTT. Translated: CASSPLGQVDTEAFF. The chain recombines TRBV18 with TRBJ1-1; 8 bases line up with TRBD1. Looked up from germline, CDR1 is KGHSH and CDR2 is LQKENI. The CDR3 runs to 15 residues. The ends lost 3 bases at V and 3 bases at J; junction bases unmatched: 6. The entire variable domain, with the rest obtained from reference TRBV18 and TRBJ1-1, is as follows: NAGVMQNPRHLVRRRGQEARLRCSPMKGHSHVYWYRQLPEEGLKFMVYLQKENIIDESGMPKERFSAEFPKEGPSILRIQQVVRGDSAAYFCASSPLGQVDTEAFFGQGTRLTVV.

In DNA, the CDR3 is TGTGCCTGGAGTGTACTTGATTCACCCCTCCACTTT. This gives the protein CAWSVLDSPLHF. The chain couples TRBV30 to TRBJ1-6; D is unresolved. This CDR3 is 12 amino acids long. Per the germline V gene, CDR1 is GTSNPN and CDR2 is SVGIG (reference sequence). Trimming took 0 bases from V and 8 from J, leaving 5 bases between them. Together with reference TRBV30 and TRBJ1-6, the CDR3 gives the full variable domain: SQTIHQWPATLVQPVGSPLSLECTVEGTSNPNLYWYRQAAGRGLQLLFYSVGIGQISSEVPQNLSASRPQDRQFILSSKKLLLSDSGFYLCAWSVLDSPLHFGNGTRLTVT.

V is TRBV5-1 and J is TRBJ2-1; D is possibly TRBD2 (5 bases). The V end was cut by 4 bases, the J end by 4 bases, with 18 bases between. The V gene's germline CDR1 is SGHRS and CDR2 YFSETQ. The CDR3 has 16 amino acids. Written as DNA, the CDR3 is TGCGCCAGCAGCCTCGGTAGGAGCGGTCTTTACAATGAGCAGTTCTTC. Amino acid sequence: CASSLGRSGLYNEQFF. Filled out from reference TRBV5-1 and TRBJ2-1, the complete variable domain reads KAGVTQTPRYLIKTRGQQVTLSCSPISGHRSVSWYQQTPGQGLQFLFEYFSETQRNKGNFPGRFSGRQFSNSRSEMNVSTLELGDSALYLCASSLGRSGLYNEQFFGPGTRLTVL.

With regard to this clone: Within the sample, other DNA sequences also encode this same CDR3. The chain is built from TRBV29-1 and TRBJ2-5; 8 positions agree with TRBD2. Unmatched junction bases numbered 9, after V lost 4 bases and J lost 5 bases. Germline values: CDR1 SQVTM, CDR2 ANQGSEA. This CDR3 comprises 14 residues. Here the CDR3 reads CSVGLERESETQYF. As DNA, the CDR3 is TGCAGCGTTGGGCTTGAGCGGGAGTCTGAGACCCAGTACTTC.